The 18 T cell receptor beta chains below come from one sample, sequenced in a study of blood T cell repertoires in COVID-19. The protocol was immunoSEQ multiplex PCR, while the TCRdb copy is restricted to in-frame clones and leaves out a portion. The sample includes more than 150,000 clones, about 88% seen only once; the top ten take less than 1%. The sequenced sample was peripheral blood. The receptors were gathered from a man between 18 and 35 years old with acute or convalescent COVID-19.

This clone was seen a handful of times. The V and J genes are TRBV7-6 and TRBJ2-5; TRBD2 might be the D (6 bases). Trimming cost V 4 bases and J 1 base, with 16 bases left between them. Germline values: CDR1 SGHVS, CDR2 FNYEAQ. The CDR3 has 16 residues. CDR3 loop: CASSSRVADSQETQYF. CDR3 DNA: TGTGCCAGCAGCTCCCGGGTAGCGGATTCCCAAGAGACCCAGTACTTC.

The chain couples TRBV25-1 to TRBJ2-2, with TRBD1 as a possible D gene (6 bases). The germline V and J ends were trimmed by 4 bases and 4 bases, with 7 bases remaining between them. The CDR3 sequence is 13 residues long. The germline CDR1 and CDR2 sequences are MGHDK and SYGVNS. CDR3 coding DNA: TGTGCCAGCAGTGTACAGGGCACCGGGGAGCTGTTTTTT. Its translation: CASSVQGTGELFF.

The chain has TRBV5-3 and TRBJ2-5; TRBD2 agrees at 9 bases. TRBV5-3 is recorded as an ORF, its role being uncertain. CDR3 size: 14 residues. V was clipped by 4 bases and J by 5 bases; unmatched bases: 6. The CDR3 sequence is CARSRGGAYETQYF. The CDR3 DNA reads TGTGCCAGAAGCCGCGGGGGGGCCTACGAGACCCAGTACTTC.

V is TRBV5-1 and J is TRBJ1-3, with TRBD1 as a possible D gene (5 bases). This CDR3 is built from 16 residues. CDR1 and CDR2 from the germline V gene are SGHRS and YFSETQ. The V end lost 2 bases, the J end lost 2 bases, and 14 bases lay between the germline ends. The CDR3 loop reads CASSLIGRVTGNTIYF. The CDR3 coding sequence is TGCGCCAGCAGCTTAATCGGCAGGGTCACTGGAAACACCATATATTTT.

The V gene is TRBV7-2, the J gene TRBJ1-4, with D hard to call. Trimming left V 5 bases short and J 0 bases short, with 16 bases between. This CDR3 has 17 residues. Looked up from germline, CDR1 is SGHTA and CDR2 is FQGNSA. CDR3 sequence: CASSPSIFGATNEKLFF. CDR3 DNA: TGTGCCAGCAGCCCCTCTATCTTCGGGGCAACTAATGAAAAACTGTTTTTT.

The V and J genes are TRBV7-9 and TRBJ1-4, with TRBD1 as a possible D gene (6 bases). The CDR3 sequence is 14 residues long. The V and J ends lost 8 bases and 7 bases respectively, with 17 bases between them. Per the germline V gene, CDR1 is SEHNR and CDR2 is FQNEAQ (reference sequence). The CDR3 coding sequence is TGTGCCAGCGGGCACAGGGCGGGGGGTGAAAAACTGTTTTTT. Protein sequence: CASGHRAGGEKLFF.

This chain joins TRBV7-9 and TRBJ2-2; unclear D gene. The CDR3 runs to 12 residues. Germline V gene lookup returns CDR1 SEHNR and CDR2 FQNEAQ (reference sequence). V lost 6 bases, J lost 1 base, and 3 bases lay in between. CDR3: CASRQNTGELFF. The CDR3 DNA reads TGTGCCAGCAGACAGAACACCGGGGAGCTGTTTTTT.

The chain carries TRBV7-2 and TRBJ1-2; D gene ambiguous. The length of the CDR3 is 14 residues. Germline V CDR1 and CDR2: SGHTA, FQGNSA. Between the trimmed V and J ends, which lost 6 bases and 4 bases, there was a span of 15 bases. CDR3 DNA sequence: TGTGCCAGCAGTTCGAATATAGTCCCCTATGGCTACACCTTC. It is translated as CASSSNIVPYGYTF.

This clone was detected a few times. For the CDR3, the DNA is TGTGCCAGCAGCCAACACAGGGATTCACCCCTCCACTTT. Translating it yields CASSQHRDSPLHF. The V call is TRBV3-1 (or the pseudogene TRBV3-2), the J call TRBJ1-6, with D maybe TRBD1 (6 bases). Germline V gene data show CDR1 as LGHDT and CDR2 as YNNKEL (reference sequence). Deletions cut 2 bases from V and 8 bases from J, with 7 bases between. CDR3 size: 13 residues.

This chain uses TRBV30 with TRBJ1-3; D remains unclear. The CDR3 length is 12 residues. Per germline, CDR1 GTSNPN and CDR2 SVGIG (reference sequence). The ends were cut back, 3 bases at V and 2 bases at J, with 5 bases in the middle. Written as DNA, the CDR3 is TGTGCCTGGAGGGAGGCTGGAAACACCATATATTTT. This encodes CAWREAGNTIYF.

This chain connects TRBV25-1 to TRBJ1-2; D remains unclear. CDR1 and CDR2 from the germline V gene are MGHDK and SYGVNS. The V gene lost 1 base and the J gene lost 2 bases, with 8 bases spanning the gap. The CDR3 sequence is 14 residues long. The CDR3 sequence is CASSESWENYGYTF. In nucleotides, the CDR3 is TGTGCCAGCAGTGAATCCTGGGAGAACTATGGCTACACCTTC.

This chain joins TRBV30 and TRBJ1-5; 9 positions agree with TRBD1. Unmatched junction bases numbered 1, after V lost 3 bases and J lost 1 base. CDR1 and CDR2 (germline): GTSNPN, SVGIG (reference sequence). The CDR3 spans 14 residues. CDR3 nucleotides: TGTGCCTGGAGCGGACAGGGGAGCAATCAGCCCCAGCATTTT. This sequence encodes CAWSGQGSNQPQHF.

CDR3 in DNA: TGTGCCAGTAGTATCCCACAGGGAGCCAATCAGCCCCAGCATTTT. It yields the protein CASSIPQGANQPQHF. This chain joins TRBV19 and TRBJ1-5; maybe TRBD1 (6 bases). Germline CDR1 is LNHDA and CDR2 is SQIVND (reference sequence). V lost 3 bases to trimming and J lost 3 bases, with 12 bases between them. The length of the CDR3 is 15 residues.

The V call is TRBV5-4, the J call TRBJ2-3; D is ambiguous. This CDR3 is built from 15 residues. The V end was cut by 3 bases, the J end by 0 bases, with 11 bases between. The V gene's germline CDR1 is SGHNT and CDR2 YYREEE (reference sequence). CDR3 sequence: CASSSSPGSTDTQYF. The CDR3 DNA reads TGTGCCAGCAGCTCAAGCCCAGGAAGCACAGATACGCAGTATTTT.

J is TRBJ1-6 and V is TRBV6-1, with unresolved D. This CDR3 spans 17 amino acids. Per germline, CDR1 MNHNS and CDR2 SASEGT. Trimming cost V 4 bases and J 0 bases, with 13 bases left between them. For the CDR3, the DNA is TGTGCCAGCAGTGTCACGGACTTAAGCTCCTATAATTCACCCCTCCACTTT. Translated: CASSVTDLSSYNSPLHF.

The gene calls are TRBV30 and TRBJ1-3; D may be TRBD1 (5 bases). The CDR3 sequence is 14 residues long. CDR1 GTSNPN and CDR2 SVGIG come from the germline V gene (reference sequence). Trimming removed 3 bases from V and 0 bases from J, with 9 bases in between. CDR3 bases: TGTGCCTGGAGGGGGCAGAACTCTGGAAACACCATATATTTT. It codes for CAWRGQNSGNTIYF.

The chain has TRBV6-5 and TRBJ2-2; 7 nucleotides agree with TRBD2. Trimming removed 7 bases from V and 5 bases from J; junction bases left unmatched: 10. Germline lookup yields CDR1 MNHEY and CDR2 SVGAGI. The CDR3 runs to 15 residues. This chain's CDR3 is CASTSGGEGTGELFF. The CDR3 DNA reads TGTGCCAGCACCTCAGGAGGGGAGGGGACCGGGGAGCTGTTTTTT.

The chain links TRBV9 to TRBJ1-3; the D gene is possibly TRBD1 (5 bases). The CDR3 is 16 residues long. The ends were cut back, 4 bases at V and 4 bases at J, with 18 bases in the middle. The germline V gene encodes CDR1 SGDLS and CDR2 YYNGEE. The CDR3 is CASSPKGSGHGNTIYF. DNA of the CDR3: TGTGCCAGCAGCCCAAAAGGGTCCGGACACGGAAACACCATATATTTT.